Shown below are 28 T cell receptor beta chains from a single sample sequenced in a study of shared clonotypes between healthy human individuals (TCRdb year 2020). Library creation used the immunoSEQ multiplex PCR assay. Drawn from immuneACCESS, this table holds only the in-frame rearrangements with V and J called that TCRdb kept. Clones are partly lost; checked studies trace under half to an unresolved V gene and leave the rest unexplained. Within this sample are about 1.5 million clones, with 95% to 99% of them counted one time only. Jointly, the top ten make up 0.45% of the sample. Source material: naive CD4+ T cells sorted from blood. The meaning of the sample's cell subset or site label: CD45RA+ positively selected. The receptors were sampled from a man younger than 45 in good health.

The chain uses TRBV7-3 and TRBJ2-7; 8 bases map to TRBD2. Germline V gives CDR1 SGHTA, CDR2 FQGTGA. The CDR3 covers 15 residues. V was pared by 5 bases and J by 6 bases, with 12 bases of the junction left unmatched. The CDR3 DNA sequence: TGTGCCAGCAGCCGGGCGGGAGGAAACTCGGGCGAGCAGTACTTC. Its translation is CASSRAGGNSGEQYF.

The rearrangement joins TRBV11-3 to TRBJ2-2; D perhaps matches TRBD2 (5 bases). The CDR3 is made up of 15 amino acids. V shed 4 bases and J shed 5 bases, with 14 bases lying between them. Germline-derived CDR1 and CDR2 are SGHNT and YENEEA. CDR3 nucleotides: TGTGCCAGCAGCTCCACCTTTCCGGGGACCGGGGAGCTGTTTTTT. Translating it yields CASSSTFPGTGELFF. Variable domain in full (rest from reference TRBV11-3 and TRBJ2-2): EAGVVQSPRYKIIEKKQPVAFWCNPISGHNTLYWYLQNLGQGPELLIRYENEEAVDDSQLPKDRFSAERLKGVDSTLKIQPAELGDSAVYLCASSSTFPGTGELFFGEGSRLTVL.

Ten or more counts support this clone. V usage is TRBV18 and J usage is TRBJ2-7; 8 bases align to TRBD1. The length of the CDR3 is 15 residues. The germline V gene encodes CDR1 KGHSH and CDR2 LQKENI. J was trimmed by 4 bases and V by 3 bases; bases with no gene match: 8. CDR3 loop: CASSPGDRISYEQYF. Written as DNA, the CDR3 is TGTGCCAGCTCACCGGGGGACAGGATATCTTACGAGCAGTACTTC.

V gene TRBV29-1 combines with J gene TRBJ2-3; 9 bases match TRBD2. The CDR3 consists of 14 residues. The trim removed 4 bases at V and 4 bases at J, leaving 6 bases unmatched. Germline V CDR1 and CDR2: SQVTM, ANQGSEA. The CDR3 coding sequence is TGCAGCGTTGGGCTAGCGGGAATCCCAGATACGCAGTATTTT. Translated, it gives CSVGLAGIPDTQYF.

The V and J genes are TRBV10-3 and TRBJ2-1, with a possible D match to TRBD2 (5 bases). Germline CDR1 is ENHRY and CDR2 is SYGVKD. The V end was cut by 10 bases, the J end by 8 bases, with 21 bases between. The length of the CDR3 is 14 residues. CDR3 residues: CATLTGIGRYEQFF. The DNA for the CDR3 is TGTGCCACCCTGACCGGGATTGGCAGGTATGAGCAGTTCTTC.

This CDR3 reads CASSQRQGLGATEAFF. CDR3 coding DNA: TGTGCCAGCAGCCAGAGACAGGGCCTGGGTGCCACTGAAGCTTTCTTT. This chain joins TRBV28 and TRBJ1-1; 7 positions agree with TRBD1. The CDR3 sequence is 16 residues long. Per germline, CDR1 MDHEN and CDR2 SYDVKM. The V and J ends lost 6 bases and 4 bases, in that order; junction bases with no gene match: 14. The variable domain in full, completed from reference TRBV28 and TRBJ1-1, reads DVKVTQSSRYLVKRTGEKVFLECVQDMDHENMFWYRQDPGLGLRLIYFSYDVKMKEKGDIPEGYSVSREKKERFSLILESASTNQTSMYLCASSQRQGLGATEAFFGQGTRLTVV.

The chain combines TRBV18 with TRBJ2-7; D is unresolved. Trimming pared 3 bases from V and 6 bases from J, leaving 12 bases between. Per the germline V gene, CDR1 is KGHSH and CDR2 is LQKENI. CDR3 length: 13 residues. CDR3 nucleotide sequence: TGTGCCAGCTCACCGAATTATAGTCTCGAGCAGTACTTC. Protein: CASSPNYSLEQYF.

In its sample, this clone was seen once. The chain has TRBV30 and TRBJ2-7; D might be TRBD2 (5 bases). V lost 3 bases to trimming and J lost 2 bases, with 8 bases between them. Germline lookup yields CDR1 GTSNPN and CDR2 SVGIG (reference sequence). This CDR3 spans 12 amino acids. As DNA, the CDR3 is TGTGCCTGGAGGAGCGGAACCTACGAGCAGTACTTC. Translation gives CAWRSGTYEQYF.

This clone was seen once. This chain joins TRBV2 and TRBJ2-1; 7 bases are shared with TRBD2. Germline CDR1 SNHLY, CDR2 FYNNEI. Losses at the gene ends were 11 bases for V and 7 bases for J; bases not matched to a gene: 11. CDR3 length equals 13 residues. In nucleotides, the CDR3 is TGTGCCTCCTTGGGGCGGGAGCTGAATGAGCAGTTCTTC. Translating gives CASLGRELNEQFF.

The CDR3 sequence: CASTLGYNEQFF. The DNA for the CDR3 is TGTGCCAGCACTTTGGGTTACAATGAGCAGTTCTTC. The chain links TRBV6-6 to TRBJ2-1; D not certain. Per germline, CDR1 MNHNY and CDR2 SVGAGI (reference sequence). The length of the CDR3 is 12 residues. Trimming removed 7 bases from V and 4 bases from J, with 8 bases in between.

The chain combines TRBV25-1 with TRBJ2-1; no reliable D call. CDR1 and CDR2 from the germline V gene are MGHDK and SYGVNS. Trimming took off 2 bases at V and 15 bases at J, with 17 bases between the two ends. The CDR3 spans 13 residues. CDR3 in DNA: TGTGCCAGCAGTGAAGTAGAAGGAGCCAGGTGGTTCTTC. Amino acids: CASSEVEGARWFF.

The chain combines TRBV12-5 with TRBJ2-1; TRBD2 agrees at 10 bases. This CDR3 comprises 16 residues. Germline V gene lookup returns CDR1 LGHNT and CDR2 FRNRAP. With 5 bases clipped from V and 9 bases from J, the junction kept 13 bases outside the gene matches. CDR3 region: CASGTRAGGLGGEQFF. As DNA, the CDR3 is TGTGCTAGTGGTACCCGAGCGGGAGGGCTTGGTGGTGAGCAGTTCTTC.

V gene TRBV5-1 combines with J gene TRBJ2-7; D unclear. The V end was cut by 0 bases, the J end by 0 bases, with 7 bases between. The CDR3 spans 14 residues. Germline CDR1 and CDR2: SGHRS and YFSETQ. The CDR3 loop reads CASSLEYSSYEQYF. The CDR3 region has the DNA TGCGCCAGCAGCTTGGAGTACAGCTCCTACGAGCAGTACTTC.

This chain connects TRBV7-9 to TRBJ2-5; tentatively, D is TRBD1 (7 bases). The CDR3 extends over 16 amino acids. V lost 5 bases and J lost 2, with 18 bases in between. Germline V gene sequence: CDR1 SEHNR, CDR2 FQNEAQ (reference sequence). The CDR3 DNA reads as TGTGCCAGCAGCCCTCTACCGGCAGGGGGGCAAGAGACCCAGTACTTC. Translating it yields CASSPLPAGGQETQYF.

This clone appeared once. The DNA for the CDR3 is TGTGCCAGCAGTCCCCAGGTGGCCTCCCCTGAGCAGTTCTTC. This encodes CASSPQVASPEQFF. The genes are TRBV27 and TRBJ2-1, with D unclear. Between the trimmed V and J ends, which lost 5 bases and 9 bases, there was a span of 17 bases. The CDR3 has 14 amino acids. Germline assignment: CDR1 MNHEY and CDR2 SMNVEV (reference sequence).

The chain carries TRBV12-5 and TRBJ2-7; 9 bases are a match to TRBD1. CDR3 length: 13 residues. The junction had 3 bases not matched to a gene; V was cut back by 4 bases and J by 5 bases. Germline V gives CDR1 LGHNT, CDR2 FRNRAP. CDR3: CASGSDRGHEQYF. The CDR3 nucleotides are TGTGCTAGTGGTTCGGACAGGGGCCACGAGCAGTACTTC.

The sample holds one count of this clone. As DNA, the CDR3 is TGTGCCAGCAGCCAAATCATTGTCCCATCCTACGAGCAGTACTTC. This codes for CASSQIIVPSYEQYF. This chain joins TRBV11-2 and TRBJ2-7; D remains unclear. The CDR3 consists of 15 residues. Trimming left V 5 bases short and J 1 base short, with 15 bases between. The germline V gene encodes CDR1 SGHAT and CDR2 FQNNGV. The whole variable domain, filled in from reference TRBV11-2 and TRBJ2-7, reads EAGVAQSPRYKIIEKRQSVAFWCNPISGHATLYWYQQILGQGPKLLIQFQNNGVVDDSQLPKDRFSAERLKGVDSTLKIQPAKLEDSAVYLCASSQIIVPSYEQYFGPGTRLTVT.

The chain links TRBV19 to TRBJ2-7, with D perhaps matching TRBD2 (5 bases). Germline loops: CDR1 LNHDA, CDR2 SQIVND (reference sequence). Trimming cost V 1 base and J 6 bases, with 13 bases left between them. CDR3 length: 14 amino acids. The CDR3 here is CASSIAGLPVEQYF. DNA of the CDR3: TGTGCCAGTAGTATAGCTGGACTCCCGGTCGAGCAGTACTTC.

Notes on this clone: The same CDR3 is also encoded by other DNA sequences in this sample. The chain employs TRBV5-4 and TRBJ2-3; tentative D call: TRBD1 (6 bases). This CDR3 is 14 amino acids long. Between the trimmed V and J ends, which lost 2 bases and 2 bases, there was a span of 9 bases. Germline CDR1 SGHNT, CDR2 YYREEE (reference sequence). CDR3 bases: TGTGCCAGCAGCTTAACAGGGTCCACAGATACGCAGTATTTT. The encoded protein is CASSLTGSTDTQYF.

As regards this clone: Other DNA sequences from this sample encode an identical CDR3 as well. The chain employs TRBV2 and TRBJ1-5, with D hard to call. The CDR3 has 12 amino acids. The V and J ends lost 3 bases and 4 bases respectively, with 4 bases between them. Looked up from germline, CDR1 is SNHLY and CDR2 is FYNNEI. CDR3 sequence: CASSDGNQPQHF. In DNA, the CDR3 is TGTGCCAGCAGTGACGGTAATCAGCCCCAGCATTTT.

V gene TRBV10-1 combines with J gene TRBJ2-3, with D possibly being TRBD2 (5 bases). This CDR3 contains 16 residues. Germline assignment: CDR1 WNHNN and CDR2 SYGVQD (reference sequence). V lost 4 bases, J lost 2 bases, and 16 bases lay in between. For the CDR3, the DNA is TGCGCCAGCAGTGGAACCGGGATCCCGGTCACAGATACGCAGTATTTT. Translated, it gives CASSGTGIPVTDTQYF.

The rearrangement links TRBV5-4 to TRBJ1-1; D is ambiguous. The V and J ends lost 0 bases and 2 bases respectively, with 11 bases between them. In germline, CDR1 is SGHNT, CDR2 YYREEE (reference sequence). The CDR3 is 15 amino acids. CDR3 DNA sequence: TGTGCCAGCAGCTTGGACCCGGTAGCTAACACTGAAGCTTTCTTT. Its protein is CASSLDPVANTEAFF.

CDR3: CASSLGLQTYEQYF. The CDR3 DNA follows: TGTGCCAGCAGCTTGGGACTACAGACCTACGAGCAGTACTTC. The genes are TRBV5-6 and TRBJ2-7, with a tentative D call TRBD2 (5 bases). The CDR3 covers 14 residues. Germline CDR1 is SGHDT and CDR2 is YYEEEE. With 0 bases removed from V and 2 bases from J, the gap between germline ends came to 9 bases.

The chain combines TRBV5-1 with TRBJ2-7, with D perhaps matching TRBD2 (6 bases). The V end was cut by 3 bases, the J end by 3 bases, with 28 bases between. This CDR3 is 19 amino acids long. Per germline, CDR1 SGHRS and CDR2 YFSETQ. The CDR3 reads CASSSPRTGKGAGDYEQYF. The CDR3 DNA follows: TGCGCCAGCAGCTCTCCCCGGACTGGGAAGGGAGCGGGTGACTACGAGCAGTACTTC. The full variable domain, completed using reference TRBV5-1 and TRBJ2-7, is KAGVTQTPRYLIKTRGQQVTLSCSPISGHRSVSWYQQTPGQGLQFLFEYFSETQRNKGNFPGRFSGRQFSNSRSEMNVSTLELGDSALYLCASSSPRTGKGAGDYEQYFGPGTRLTVT.

The chain is built from TRBV28 and TRBJ2-3, with a weak D call TRBD2 (5 bases). The CDR3 totals 15 residues. Trimming took off 6 bases at V and 1 base at J, with 14 bases between the two ends. Germline lookup yields CDR1 MDHEN and CDR2 SYDVKM. The CDR3 DNA reads as TGTGCCAGCAGACAAGGTAGCGCGGGCACAGATACGCAGTATTTT. Translated, it gives CASRQGSAGTDTQYF.

The J gene is TRBJ2-7, the V gene TRBV7-9; the D is unclear. The CDR3 has 11 amino acids. V lost 5 bases to trimming and J lost 9 bases, with 11 bases between them. Germline V gives CDR1 SEHNR, CDR2 FQNEAQ (reference sequence). CDR3 nucleotides: TGTGCCAGCAGCGAAAGCGACGTGCAGTACTTC. Its translation: CASSESDVQYF. The whole variable domain, filled in from reference TRBV7-9 and TRBJ2-7, reads DTGVSQNPRHKITKRGQNVTFRCDPISEHNRLYWYRQTLGQGPEFLTYFQNEAQLEKSRLLSDRFSAERPKGSFSTLEIQRTEQGDSAMYLCASSESDVQYFGPGTRLTVT.

The J gene is TRBJ2-1, the V gene TRBV6-1, with D perhaps matching TRBD1 or TRBD2 (5 bases each). This CDR3 spans 15 amino acids. V was cut by 7 bases and J by 7 bases, with 20 bases left in between. Germline CDR1 and CDR2: MNHNS and SASEGT. The CDR3 nucleotides are TGTGCCAGCAACCGAAGGGTGAGCGAGGGGAATGAGCAGTTCTTC. Its protein is CASNRRVSEGNEQFF.

On this clone: The junction departs from the called germline gene at one end, perhaps through a read error. The chain links TRBV5-4 to TRBJ1-1; no reliable D call. The CDR3 extends over 14 amino acids. Germline CDR1 reads SGHNT; CDR2 reads YYREEE (reference sequence). The CDR3 sequence is CASSLGVENAEAFF. CDR3 DNA: TGTGCCAGCAGCTTGGGGGTGGAGAACGCTGAAGCTTTCTTT.